The rows below give T cell receptor beta chains drawn from one sample of a study of blood T cell repertoires in COVID-19. Assay used: immunoSEQ multiplex PCR; TCRdb lists only in-frame clones, some missing. Of about 160,000 clones listed, over 85% are singletons. Material: peripheral blood. The receptors were gathered from a woman aged 50 to 60 with acute or convalescent COVID-19. CDR3s include the opening cysteine and the closing phenylalanine or tryptophan. Fields, in order: CDR3 length, J gene, V gene, CDR3 protein.

CDR3 length: 13; J gene: TRBJ1-1; V gene: TRBV5-1; CDR3 protein: CASSLDRDTEAFF
CDR3 length: 14; J gene: TRBJ1-1; V gene: TRBV7-9; CDR3 protein: CASRSQDTSAEAFF
CDR3 length: 14; J gene: TRBJ2-1; V gene: TRBV30; CDR3 protein: CAWSYGVSYNEQFF
CDR3 length: 15; J gene: TRBJ2-5; V gene: TRBV9; CDR3 protein: CASSVGLSSGETQYF
CDR3 length: 15; J gene: TRBJ1-2; V gene: TRBV7-9; CDR3 protein: CASSPGTGGLDGYTF
CDR3 length: 13; J gene: TRBJ1-5; V gene: TRBV19; CDR3 protein: CASSIGGIQPQHF
CDR3 length: 17; J gene: TRBJ2-7; V gene: TRBV6-2/TRBV6-3; CDR3 protein: CASSSTGTSDLSYEQYF
CDR3 length: 15; J gene: TRBJ1-2; V gene: TRBV4-1; CDR3 protein: CASSQDPGPNYGYTF
CDR3 length: 17; J gene: TRBJ2-1; V gene: TRBV3-1/TRBV3-2; CDR3 protein: CASSLLTGRAANNEQFF
CDR3 length: 14; J gene: TRBJ1-2; V gene: TRBV3-1/TRBV3-2; CDR3 protein: CASSQAPPKGQLDF
CDR3 length: 16; J gene: TRBJ2-4; V gene: TRBV29-1; CDR3 protein: CSAVGGTGYAKNIQYF
CDR3 length: 16; J gene: TRBJ2-6; V gene: TRBV11-1; CDR3 protein: CASSPQDRVVANVLTF
CDR3 length: 13; J gene: TRBJ1-1; V gene: TRBV6-5; CDR3 protein: CASSSGGDTEAFF
CDR3 length: 15; J gene: TRBJ2-1; V gene: TRBV19; CDR3 protein: CASSYSQTSYNEQFF
CDR3 length: 16; J gene: TRBJ1-6; V gene: TRBV30; CDR3 protein: CAWSAQYPGQGSPLHF
CDR3 length: 15; J gene: TRBJ1-2; V gene: TRBV28; CDR3 protein: CASSVPSQGNYGYTF
CDR3 length: 14; J gene: TRBJ2-1; V gene: TRBV5-4; CDR3 protein: CASSLGTSVDEQFF
CDR3 length: 17; J gene: TRBJ2-2; V gene: TRBV6-6; CDR3 protein: CASSQPGTRRNTGELFF
CDR3 length: 12; J gene: TRBJ1-1; V gene: TRBV28; CDR3 protein: CASSLGDTEAFF
CDR3 length: 15; J gene: TRBJ2-7; V gene: TRBV4-1; CDR3 protein: CASSQGSGGDYEQYF
CDR3 length: 15; J gene: TRBJ1-1; V gene: TRBV28; CDR3 protein: CASRIVGASNTEAFF
CDR3 length: 18; J gene: TRBJ1-5; V gene: TRBV19; CDR3 protein: CASSMLFEDWGGNQPQHF
CDR3 length: 13; J gene: TRBJ1-5; V gene: TRBV12-3/TRBV12-4; CDR3 protein: CASRGEPNQPQHF
CDR3 length: 17; J gene: TRBJ2-1; V gene: TRBV3-1/TRBV3-2; CDR3 protein: CASSLMFSGGPYNEQFF
CDR3 length: 12; J gene: TRBJ1-5; V gene: TRBV7-9; CDR3 protein: CASGGAGQPQHF
CDR3 length: 16; J gene: TRBJ1-2; V gene: TRBV21-1; CDR3 protein: CASSSQTRGHAKGYTF
CDR3 length: 15; J gene: TRBJ2-7; V gene: TRBV5-1; CDR3 protein: CASSSGQPILYEQYF
CDR3 length: 14; J gene: TRBJ1-2; V gene: TRBV28; CDR3 protein: CASSPVGQNYGYTF
CDR3 length: 13; J gene: TRBJ1-1; V gene: TRBV10-1; CDR3 protein: CASSESPGSSAFF
CDR3 length: 15; J gene: TRBJ1-2; V gene: TRBV2; CDR3 protein: CASSLTTLGNYGYTF
CDR3 length: 13; J gene: TRBJ1-2; V gene: TRBV30; CDR3 protein: CAWRQRTSYGYTF
CDR3 length: 15; J gene: TRBJ2-1; V gene: TRBV30; CDR3 protein: CAWSGVAGSYNEQFF
CDR3 length: 16; J gene: TRBJ2-2; V gene: TRBV5-1; CDR3 protein: CASSAAGLANTGELFF
CDR3 length: 14; J gene: TRBJ1-1; V gene: TRBV19; CDR3 protein: CASSITYRGTEAFF
CDR3 length: 14; J gene: TRBJ1-5; V gene: TRBV24-1; CDR3 protein: CATSEETGTQPQHF
CDR3 length: 14; J gene: TRBJ2-3; V gene: TRBV7-3; CDR3 protein: CASSQGGRVDTQYF
CDR3 length: 13; J gene: TRBJ1-1; V gene: TRBV30; CDR3 protein: CAWSVSRGTEAFF
CDR3 length: 13; J gene: TRBJ2-1; V gene: TRBV29-1; CDR3 protein: CSGDRGSYNEQFF
CDR3 length: 16; J gene: TRBJ2-7; V gene: TRBV7-2; CDR3 protein: CASSPQHRTESYEQYF
CDR3 length: 15; J gene: TRBJ2-7; V gene: TRBV5-5; CDR3 protein: CASSERTGETYEQYF
CDR3 length: 17; J gene: TRBJ1-5; V gene: TRBV15; CDR3 protein: CATSRLYKQGSNQPQHF
CDR3 length: 15; J gene: TRBJ2-1; V gene: TRBV3-1/TRBV3-2; CDR3 protein: CASSQEYRIFNEQFF
CDR3 length: 14; J gene: TRBJ2-2; V gene: TRBV7-3; CDR3 protein: CASSPEGNTGELFF
CDR3 length: 12; J gene: TRBJ2-7; V gene: TRBV30; CDR3 protein: CAWNGQSYEQYF
CDR3 length: 14; J gene: TRBJ2-1; V gene: TRBV7-9; CDR3 protein: CASGTSASYNEQFF
CDR3 length: 13; J gene: TRBJ1-2; V gene: TRBV29-1; CDR3 protein: CSALLQGTDGYTF
CDR3 length: 15; J gene: TRBJ1-1; V gene: TRBV19; CDR3 protein: CASSHFGGGNTEAFF